This is a list of T cell receptor beta chains from one sample in a study of OX40 agonist ivuxolimab in advanced cancers. Sequencing was performed with immunoSEQ multiplex PCR; in TCRdb, only in-frame clones are kept and a portion is missing. In the table there are 47,000 or so clones, roughly 90% of which are singletons. The sequencing here drew on CD4+ or CD8+ T cells sorted from blood, taken in a trial of the OX40 agonist ivuxolimab. The receptor source for this set is an adult with an advanced solid tumor such as melanoma, head and neck, liver or kidney cancer. Both conserved end residues are part of each CDR3. Fields, in order: J gene, clone size, CDR3 length, V gene, D gene, CDR3 DNA, CDR3 protein. The D gene is left open where the match is weak. Some rows have no size entry. The others give once, few or many, or a class for an expanded clone.

J gene: TRBJ2-5; clone size: .; CDR3 length: 15; V gene: TRBV4-3; D gene: TRBD1; CDR3 DNA: TGCGCCAGCAGCCAAGAACTGGGACAGGGTGAGACCCAGTACTTC; CDR3 protein: CASSQELGQGETQYF
J gene: TRBJ2-2; clone size: .; CDR3 length: 11; V gene: TRBV9; D gene: .; CDR3 DNA: TGTGCCAGCAGCTCGGGTGGGGAGCTGTTTTTT; CDR3 protein: CASSSGGELFF
J gene: TRBJ2-5; clone size: .; CDR3 length: 14; V gene: TRBV9; D gene: TRBD2; CDR3 DNA: TGTGCCAGCCGCCCGGGACTAGCTGGAGAGACCCAGTACTTC; CDR3 protein: CASRPGLAGETQYF
J gene: TRBJ2-7; clone size: .; CDR3 length: 14; V gene: TRBV10-3; D gene: .; CDR3 DNA: TGTGCCATCAGGGACCCACAGGGCACGGGGGAGCAGTACTTC; CDR3 protein: CAIRDPQGTGEQYF
J gene: TRBJ2-3; clone size: .; CDR3 length: 17; V gene: TRBV7-9; D gene: .; CDR3 DNA: TGTGCCAGCAGTCACATCGGAGGTCTAGAGTACACAGATACGCAGTATTTT; CDR3 protein: CASSHIGGLEYTDTQYF
J gene: TRBJ2-3; clone size: .; CDR3 length: 15; V gene: TRBV27; D gene: TRBD2; CDR3 DNA: TGTGCCAGCAGTTTCCCGAGCGGGGAGGGATATACGCAGTATTTT; CDR3 protein: CASSFPSGEGYTQYF
J gene: TRBJ1-3; clone size: .; CDR3 length: 15; V gene: TRBV9; D gene: TRBD1; CDR3 DNA: TGTGCCAGCAGTCACACAGGGGCCTCTGGAAACACCATATATTTT; CDR3 protein: CASSHTGASGNTIYF
J gene: TRBJ2-2; clone size: .; CDR3 length: 12; V gene: TRBV10-2; D gene: .; CDR3 DNA: TGCGCCAGCGGGGGGCCGACCGGGGAGCTGTTTTTT; CDR3 protein: CASGGPTGELFF
J gene: TRBJ1-5; clone size: few; CDR3 length: 17; V gene: TRBV27; D gene: .; CDR3 DNA: TGTGCCAGCAGTCCTTATCAAAGGGGTATCGACAATCAGCCCCAGCATTTT; CDR3 protein: CASSPYQRGIDNQPQHF
J gene: TRBJ1-1; clone size: .; CDR3 length: 14; V gene: TRBV7-6; D gene: TRBD1; CDR3 DNA: TGTGCCAGCAGCCCCCCCCCAGGGGGGACTGAAGCTTTCTTT; CDR3 protein: CASSPPPGGTEAFF
J gene: TRBJ2-2; clone size: .; CDR3 length: 13; V gene: TRBV6-6; D gene: .; CDR3 DNA: TGTGCCAGCTCGACAGAGGGGCCCGGGGAGCTGTTTTTT; CDR3 protein: CASSTEGPGELFF
J gene: TRBJ2-5; clone size: .; CDR3 length: 16; V gene: TRBV21-1; D gene: .; CDR3 DNA: TGTGCCAGCAGCGCGACTAGCGGGGGGGCAGAAGAGACCCAGTACTTC; CDR3 protein: CASSATSGGAEETQYF
J gene: TRBJ1-5; clone size: .; CDR3 length: 14; V gene: TRBV6-5; D gene: .; CDR3 DNA: TGTGCCAGCAGTCCCTCGGGAGGGGGTAGGCCCCAGCATTTT; CDR3 protein: CASSPSGGGRPQHF
J gene: TRBJ2-7; clone size: .; CDR3 length: 14; V gene: TRBV5-6; D gene: .; CDR3 DNA: TGTGCCAGCAGCCCTGAAGACGTAATCTACGAGCAGTACTTC; CDR3 protein: CASSPEDVIYEQYF
J gene: TRBJ1-6; clone size: .; CDR3 length: 16; V gene: TRBV2; D gene: .; CDR3 DNA: TGTGCCAGCAGCGCCGGATCGGCAGCGTTTAATTCACCCCTCCACTTT; CDR3 protein: CASSAGSAAFNSPLHF
J gene: TRBJ1-1; clone size: .; CDR3 length: 18; V gene: TRBV25-1; D gene: TRBD1; CDR3 DNA: TGTGCCAGCAGTCTAATAGAGGGGACAGGGATCGGTAACACTGAAGCTTTCTTT; CDR3 protein: CASSLIEGTGIGNTEAFF
J gene: TRBJ1-5; clone size: .; CDR3 length: 13; V gene: TRBV2; D gene: .; CDR3 DNA: TGTGCCAGCACGAGTTCGAGCAATCAGCCCCAGCATTTT; CDR3 protein: CASTSSSNQPQHF
J gene: TRBJ1-1; clone size: once; CDR3 length: 16; V gene: TRBV4-3; D gene: .; CDR3 DNA: TGCGCCAGCAGCCAAGACTGGACAGCCTTCCCTGGTGAAGCTTTCTTT; CDR3 protein: CASSQDWTAFPGEAFF